This T cell receptor beta chain was sequenced during a study of blood T cell repertoires in COVID-19. The assay was immunoSEQ multiplex PCR, and TCRdb's table has in-frame clones only and misses some. The sample records 200,000 to 250,000 clones, roughly 87% being singletons. Enrolled through a virtual design, the participants were between 18 and 89 years of age and came from some 25 US areas. Germline lookup yields CDR1 SGHTA and CDR2 FQGTGA. V was pared by 5 bases and J by 7 bases, with 17 bases between. This CDR3 comprises 14 residues. This TCR derives from a man under 40 who had recovered from COVID-19. Sequenced input: PBMCs or T cells enriched from blood (not recorded which). This chain connects TRBV7-3 to TRBJ1-2; tentative D call: TRBD1 (6 bases). DNA for the CDR3: TGTGCCAGCAGCAACCCCAGGACAGCTTCTGGCTACACCTTC. Amino acids: CASSNPRTASGYTF.